What follows are 18 T cell receptor beta chains derived from one specimen sequenced in a study of technical replicates of blood from a few donors. Generated by immunoSEQ multiplex PCR, the TCRdb table keeps only in-frame clones and is missing some. The sample carries about 71,000 clones, 80% to 95% recorded once. The sequenced sample was T cells isolated from PBMCs. Every receptor here comes from a human donor in good health.

V is TRBV27 and J is TRBJ2-5; D possibly corresponds to TRBD2 (6 bases). The CDR3 sequence is 13 residues long. The V end was cut by 4 bases, the J end by 5 bases, with 11 bases between. Germline loops: CDR1 MNHEY, CDR2 SMNVEV (reference sequence). The DNA for the CDR3 is TGTGCCAGCAGTTGGCGGGAAGGGGAGACCCAGTACTTC. This sequence encodes CASSWREGETQYF.

The rearrangement joins TRBV28 to TRBJ2-3, with 8 bases lining up with TRBD2. CDR1 is MDHEN and CDR2 is SYDVKM in the germline V gene. With V trimmed by 5 bases and J by 3 bases, 13 bases remained unmatched. The CDR3 covers 17 residues. The CDR3 here is CASSDPREEFRTDTQYF. CDR3 coding DNA: TGTGCCAGCAGTGACCCGCGGGAGGAGTTTAGGACAGATACGCAGTATTTT. Complete variable domain (other parts from reference TRBV28 and TRBJ2-3): DVKVTQSSRYLVKRTGEKVFLECVQDMDHENMFWYRQDPGLGLRLIYFSYDVKMKEKGDIPEGYSVSREKKERFSLILESASTNQTSMYLCASSDPREEFRTDTQYFGPGTRLTVL.

In DNA form, the CDR3 reads TGCGCCAGCAGCTTGCTAACCGGGAGCCTATCAGATACGCAGTATTTT. Translating gives CASSLLTGSLSDTQYF. The chain links TRBV5-1 to TRBJ2-3, with D perhaps TRBD2 (6 bases). Germline CDR1 reads SGHRS; CDR2 reads YFSETQ. V was cut by 1 base and J by 4 bases, with 16 bases left in between. This CDR3 comprises 16 residues.

CDR3 in DNA: TGTGCCAGCAGTGAAATCGGCTTAGCGGGAGCCTACAATGAGCAGTTCTTC. This translates into CASSEIGLAGAYNEQFF. The chain couples TRBV6-1 to TRBJ2-1; 9 bases line up with TRBD2. Losses at the gene ends were 2 bases for V and 2 bases for J; bases not matched to a gene: 7. CDR1 MNHNS and CDR2 SASEGT come from the germline V gene. The length of the CDR3 is 17 residues.

The rearrangement joins TRBV28 to TRBJ1-5, with a weak D call TRBD1 (5 bases). This CDR3 is built from 15 residues. V gave up 1 base and J gave up 4 bases, with 11 bases separating them. CDR1 and CDR2 (germline): MDHEN, SYDVKM. The CDR3 spells CASSLFSKGNQPQHF. The CDR3 nucleotides are TGTGCCAGCAGTTTATTTAGCAAGGGGAATCAGCCCCAGCATTTT.

J is TRBJ1-4 and V is TRBV7-9; D may be TRBD1 (5 bases). The CDR3 loop spans 15 amino acids. V lost 7 bases, J lost 8 bases, and 20 bases lay in between. The germline V gene encodes CDR1 SEHNR and CDR2 FQNEAQ (reference sequence). This CDR3 reads CASTLGRGWEEKLFF. The CDR3 bases are TGTGCCAGCACCCTCGGGAGGGGATGGGAGGAAAAACTGTTTTTT. Variable domain in full (rest from reference TRBV7-9 and TRBJ1-4): DTGVSQNPRHKITKRGQNVTFRCDPISEHNRLYWYRQTLGQGPEFLTYFQNEAQLEKSRLLSDRFSAERPKGSFSTLEIQRTEQGDSAMYLCASTLGRGWEEKLFFGSGTQLSVL.

The chain couples TRBV6-5 to TRBJ1-1; tentative D call: TRBD1 (6 bases). From germline, CDR1 is MNHEY and CDR2 SVGAGI. Trimming shortened V by 5 bases and J by 11 bases, and 12 bases separated the two germline ends. CDR3 length: 11 amino acids. This chain's CDR3 is CASSRQEEAFF. The CDR3 bases are TGTGCCAGCAGTCGACAGGAGGAGGCTTTCTTT.

This clone was found once. The chain is built from TRBV6-5 and TRBJ2-7; possibly TRBD2 for D (6 bases). The CDR3 loop spans 14 amino acids. V gave up 2 bases and J gave up 2 bases, with 10 bases separating them. Germline V gene lookup returns CDR1 MNHEY and CDR2 SVGAGI. CDR3 bases: TGTGCCAGCAGTTACGGCGGGATAACCTACGAGCAGTACTTC. Translated: CASSYGGITYEQYF.

In this sample, this clone turned up once. J is TRBJ2-7 and V is TRBV7-2; D unresolved. Trimming removed 2 bases at V and 6 bases at J, with 11 bases between. CDR1 and CDR2 from the germline V gene are SGHTA and FQGNSA. This CDR3 comprises 13 residues. The CDR3 loop reads CASSLPNWSEQYF. CDR3 DNA sequence: TGTGCCAGCAGCTTACCGAATTGGAGCGAGCAGTACTTC.

This rearrangement joins TRBV27 to TRBJ2-7; possible D gene TRBD2, 6 bases. Germline CDR1 MNHEY, CDR2 SMNVEV (reference sequence). With 8 bases removed from V and 3 bases from J, the gap between germline ends came to 11 bases. The length of the CDR3 is 12 residues. The chain's CDR3 is CASGGKVYEQYF. CDR3 sequence (DNA): TGTGCCAGCGGCGGGAAGGTCTACGAGCAGTACTTC.

The rearrangement joins TRBV10-1 to TRBJ2-2, with TRBD1 matching 7 bases. The length of the CDR3 is 14 residues. Germline V CDR1 and CDR2: WNHNN, SYGVQD (reference sequence). Trimming cost V 9 bases and J 0 bases; bases outside gene matches: 4. The CDR3 protein is CASRQGPNTGELFF. CDR3 in DNA: TGCGCCAGTAGACAGGGTCCGAACACCGGGGAGCTGTTTTTT.

The CDR3 here is CSVIRGTVAYEQYF. The CDR3 bases are TGCAGCGTTATTCGAGGGACAGTTGCCTACGAGCAGTACTTC. V gene TRBV29-1 combines with J gene TRBJ2-7; 7 bases match TRBD1. Trimming at V came to 5 bases and at J to 2 bases, leaving 9 bases not matched to a gene. The CDR3 has 14 residues. CDR1 is SQVTM and CDR2 is ANQGSEA in the germline V gene.

The V and J genes are TRBV7-9 and TRBJ2-1; 10 bases align to TRBD2. Germline loops: CDR1 SEHNR, CDR2 FQNEAQ (reference sequence). J gave up 5 bases and V 3 bases, and 7 bases lay outside the gene matches. The CDR3 contains 16 residues. CDR3 in DNA: TGTGCCAGCAGCTTGGGGTGGCTAGCGGGGGACAATGAGCAGTTCTTC. The encoded protein is CASSLGWLAGDNEQFF.

CDR3: CASNPGGYGYTF. DNA for the CDR3: TGTGCCAGCAATCCAGGGGGCTATGGCTACACCTTC. J is TRBJ1-2 and V is TRBV2; 7 nucleotides agree with TRBD1. Germline V CDR1 and CDR2: SNHLY, FYNNEI. V lost 7 bases and J lost 4; bases outside the gene matches: 3. The CDR3 is made up of 12 amino acids.

This clone was seen a few times. The rearrangement joins TRBV15 to TRBJ1-4; D perhaps matches TRBD1 (6 bases). CDR1 and CDR2 (germline): LNHNV, YYDKDF (reference sequence). Trimming pared 6 bases from V and 7 bases from J, leaving 15 bases between. CDR3 size: 14 residues. The CDR3 loop is CATSQGGDSEKLFF. CDR3 sequence (DNA): TGTGCCACCAGTCAAGGGGGGGATAGTGAAAAACTGTTTTTT.

The J gene is TRBJ1-2, the V gene TRBV28; D call uncertain. CDR3 size: 12 residues. The ends were cut back, 6 bases at V and 8 bases at J, with 13 bases in the middle. Germline loops: CDR1 MDHEN, CDR2 SYDVKM. The CDR3 is CASSQEQRGYTF. The CDR3 nucleotides are TGTGCCAGCAGCCAGGAGCAGCGGGGCTACACCTTC.

This chain connects TRBV11-3 to TRBJ2-1; perhaps TRBD1 as D (6 bases). Trimming shortened V by 5 bases and J by 3 bases, and 14 bases separated the two germline ends. This CDR3 contains 15 residues. The germline V gene encodes CDR1 SGHNT and CDR2 YENEEA. DNA for the CDR3: TGTGCCAGCAGCCCCCGAACAGGGCTCTACAATGAGCAGTTCTTC. Translated, it gives CASSPRTGLYNEQFF. Together with reference TRBV11-3 and TRBJ2-1, the CDR3 gives the full variable domain: EAGVVQSPRYKIIEKKQPVAFWCNPISGHNTLYWYLQNLGQGPELLIRYENEEAVDDSQLPKDRFSAERLKGVDSTLKIQPAELGDSAVYLCASSPRTGLYNEQFFGPGTRLTVL.

The gene calls are TRBV15 and TRBJ1-5; possible D gene TRBD1, 6 bases. V lost 3 bases, J lost 2 bases, and 14 bases lay in between. CDR1 is LNHNV and CDR2 is YYDKDF in the germline V gene (reference sequence). CDR3 length equals 16 residues. CDR3 DNA: TGTGCCACCAGCAGTGAACAGGGTTATGGCAATCAGCCCCAGCATTTT. Encoded protein: CATSSEQGYGNQPQHF.